This T cell receptor (beta chain) was captured in a study of response to subunit inactivated influenza vaccine. The CDR3 contains 15 residues. Germline CDR1 and CDR2: LGHNA and YSLEER. V lost 4 bases to trimming and J lost 8 bases; unmatched junction nucleotides: 4. In TCRdb, the RT-PCR reads were re-called with MiXCR into one record per CDR3 protein. The top ten hold 29% of the sample, which has about 170,000 distinct CDR3 sequences, approximately 12% seen once. These data were likewise used in another study, on T cells expressing NK-cell markers. Turning to that study: Scientists made TCR beta cDNA using 5'RACE template switching with UMIs. Sorted CD3+CD56+NKG2C+, CD3+CD56+NKG2C- and CD3+CD56-NKG2C+ T cells provided the TCR beta repertoires. Seven donors tested HCMV-seropositive and one tested seronegative among the eight sequenced. CD8+ T cells in a handful of donors included dominant NKG2C+ clonotypes at 1.0-7.0%. These same clonotypes (in several donors) also led the CD3+CD56-NKG2C+ fraction.

This sequence originates from a man aged 50-59 years who received an inactivated influenza vaccine. The chain combines TRBV4-3 with TRBJ2-1, with 14 bases aligning to TRBD2. Sequencing was performed on CD8+ T cells sorted from PBMCs, taken 11 to 12 days after vaccination. The DNA for the CDR3 is TGCGCCAGCAGCCCGACTAGCGGGAGGGCCGATGAGCAGTTCTTC. This encodes CASSPTSGRADEQFF.